Presented here are 9 T cell receptor beta chains from one specimen sequenced in a study of blood T cell repertoires in COVID-19. TCRdb's table, derived via immunoSEQ multiplex PCR, lists solely in-frame clones and lacks some. This sample has about 380,000 clones, with more than 75% found just once. What was sequenced was PBMCs or T cells enriched from blood (not recorded which). These receptors were collected from a woman in her late teens or twenties who had recovered from COVID-19.

The chain recombines TRBV5-4 with TRBJ1-4, with 8 bases lining up with TRBD1. Germline CDR1 SGHNT, CDR2 YYREEE (reference sequence). Losses at the gene ends were 4 bases for V and 7 bases for J; bases not matched to a gene: 3. The CDR3 spans 13 residues. For the CDR3, the DNA is TGTGCCAGCAGCGGACAGGGCGGTGAAAAACTGTTTTTT. It encodes CASSGQGGEKLFF.

The J gene is TRBJ1-2, the V gene TRBV3-1 (or the pseudogene TRBV3-2); perhaps TRBD1 as D (6 bases). Germline V gene sequence: CDR1 LGHDT, CDR2 YNNKEL (reference sequence). This CDR3 contains 11 residues. The V gene lost 8 bases and the J gene lost 6 bases, with 10 bases spanning the gap. CDR3 loop: CASEGVDGYTF. CDR3 nucleotide sequence: TGTGCCAGCGAGGGGGTGGATGGCTACACCTTC.

V and J are TRBV21-1 and TRBJ2-7; the table's D call TRBD2 went unverified against the DNA. TRBV21-1 is shown as a pseudogene. The CDR3 has 15 residues. CDR3 bases: TGTGCCAGCATCCCTGAAGAGATTATCTCCTACGAGCAGTACTTC. It encodes CASIPEEIISYEQYF.

This chain links TRBV5-4 with TRBJ1-1, with D possibly TRBD1 on 5 matching bases. V was trimmed by 2 bases and J by 0 bases, leaving 8 bases between them. Germline V lookup: CDR1 SGHNT, CDR2 YYREEE (reference sequence). This CDR3 has 14 residues. The DNA of the CDR3 is TGTGCCAGCAGCTTAAAGGGGCTGAACACTGAAGCTTTCTTT. It yields the protein CASSLKGLNTEAFF.

Comment on this clone: Sequence at one end of the junction differs from germline and may be a read error. The CDR3: CARYGYTF. The CDR3 DNA is TGCGCGCGGTATGGCTACACCTTC. V and J are TRBV19 and TRBJ1-2; unclear D gene. The CDR3 has 8 amino acids. The germline gives CDR1 LNHDA, CDR2 SQIVND (reference sequence). The full variable domain, in which reference TRBV19 and TRBJ1-2 provide the parts outside the CDR3, is DGGITQSPKYLFRKEGQNVTLSCEQNLNHDAMYWYRQDPGQGLRLIYYSQIVNDFQKGDIAEGYSVSREKKESFPLTVTSAQKNPTAFYLCARYGYTFGSGTRLTVV.

The chain combines TRBV4-2 with TRBJ2-7, with TRBD2 identical over 9 bases. The trim removed 3 bases at V and 2 bases at J, leaving 8 bases unmatched. Per germline, CDR1 LGHNA and CDR2 YNFKEQ. The CDR3 runs to 16 residues. For the CDR3, the DNA is TGTGCCAGCAGCCAGCGGGGAGCGGGGGGTCCCTACGAGCAGTACTTC. This gives the protein CASSQRGAGGPYEQYF.

The gene calls are TRBV2 and TRBJ1-5; the D gene is possibly TRBD1 (5 bases). The CDR3 has 14 amino acids. Trimming cost V 6 bases and J 10 bases, with 19 bases left between them. CDR1 SNHLY and CDR2 FYNNEI come from the germline V gene. In DNA form, the CDR3 reads TGTGCCAGCAGGGTAGACAGTGAACTCGCACCCCAGCATTTT. Its translation is CASRVDSELAPQHF.

This CDR3 reads CASSKGDRGVNEQFF. CDR3 DNA sequence: TGTGCCAGCAGCAAAGGGGACAGGGGAGTGAATGAGCAGTTCTTC. The V gene is TRBV21-1, the J gene TRBJ2-1; the D call of TRBD1 is as the table states it, not checked on the DNA. TRBV21-1 is designated a pseudogene. This CDR3 region has 15 residues.

The V gene is TRBV30, the J gene TRBJ2-1; TRBD2 aligns across 11 bases. Trimming took 4 bases from V and 7 from J; bases not matched to a gene: 6. The CDR3 totals 14 residues. Germline CDR1 GTSNPN, CDR2 SVGIG (reference sequence). The DNA of the CDR3 is TGTGCCTGGACTATAGCGGGGGGGTTAAATGAGCAGTTCTTC. Translated, it gives CAWTIAGGLNEQFF.